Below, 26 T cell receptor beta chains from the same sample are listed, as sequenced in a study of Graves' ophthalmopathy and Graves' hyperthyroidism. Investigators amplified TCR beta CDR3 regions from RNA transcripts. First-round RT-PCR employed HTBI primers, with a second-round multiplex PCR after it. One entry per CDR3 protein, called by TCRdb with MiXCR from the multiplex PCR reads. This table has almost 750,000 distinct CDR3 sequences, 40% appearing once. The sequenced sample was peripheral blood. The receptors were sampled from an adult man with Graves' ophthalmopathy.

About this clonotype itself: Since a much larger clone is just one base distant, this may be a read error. The CDR3 loop reads CATSDEGFDQPQHF. CDR3 DNA: TGTGCCACCAGTGATGAAGGGTTTGATCAGCCCCAGCATTTT. The J gene is TRBJ1-5, the V gene TRBV24-1; D not certain. V was clipped by 3 bases and J by 5 bases, with 10 bases between them. This CDR3 spans 14 amino acids. Germline lookup yields CDR1 KGHDR and CDR2 SFDVKD.

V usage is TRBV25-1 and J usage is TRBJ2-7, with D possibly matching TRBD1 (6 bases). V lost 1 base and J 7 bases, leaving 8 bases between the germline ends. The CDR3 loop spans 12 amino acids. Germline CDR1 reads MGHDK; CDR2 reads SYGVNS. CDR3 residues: CASSEWGREQYF. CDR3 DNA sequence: TGTGCCAGCAGTGAATGGGGGCGTGAGCAGTACTTC.

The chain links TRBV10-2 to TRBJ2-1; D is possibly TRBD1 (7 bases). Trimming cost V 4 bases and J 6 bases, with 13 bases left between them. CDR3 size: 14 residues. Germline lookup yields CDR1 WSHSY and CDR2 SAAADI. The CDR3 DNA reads TGCGCCAGCAGTGGGCGGCGGGACAGCAATGAGCAGTTCTTC. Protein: CASSGRRDSNEQFF.

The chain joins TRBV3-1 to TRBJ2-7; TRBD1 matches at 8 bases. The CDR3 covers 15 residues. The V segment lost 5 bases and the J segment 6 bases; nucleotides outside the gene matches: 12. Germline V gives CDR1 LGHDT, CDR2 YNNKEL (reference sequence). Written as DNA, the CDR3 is TGTGCCAGCAGCATCCATCAGGGGGCACTGGGCGAGCAGTACTTC. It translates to CASSIHQGALGEQYF.

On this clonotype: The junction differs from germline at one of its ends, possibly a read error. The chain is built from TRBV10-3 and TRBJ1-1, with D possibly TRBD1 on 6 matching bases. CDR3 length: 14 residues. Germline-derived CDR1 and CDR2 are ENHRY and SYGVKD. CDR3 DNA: TGTGCCAGCAGTGTAACAGGGAAGGCTACAGAAGCTTTCTTT. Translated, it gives CASSVTGKATEAFF.

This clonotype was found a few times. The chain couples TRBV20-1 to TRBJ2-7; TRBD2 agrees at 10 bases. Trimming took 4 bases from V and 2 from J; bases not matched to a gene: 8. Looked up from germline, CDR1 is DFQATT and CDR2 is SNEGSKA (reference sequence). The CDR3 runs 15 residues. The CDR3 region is CSAKDVLAGAYEQYF. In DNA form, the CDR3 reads TGCAGTGCTAAAGACGTGCTAGCGGGGGCCTACGAGCAGTACTTC.

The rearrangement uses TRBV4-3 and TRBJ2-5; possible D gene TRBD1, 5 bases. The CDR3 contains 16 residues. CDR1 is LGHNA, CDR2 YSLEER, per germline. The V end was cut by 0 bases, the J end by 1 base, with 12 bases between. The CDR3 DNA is TGCGCCAGCAGCCAAGATTTCTCGACAGCCCAAGAGACCCAGTACTTC. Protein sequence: CASSQDFSTAQETQYF.

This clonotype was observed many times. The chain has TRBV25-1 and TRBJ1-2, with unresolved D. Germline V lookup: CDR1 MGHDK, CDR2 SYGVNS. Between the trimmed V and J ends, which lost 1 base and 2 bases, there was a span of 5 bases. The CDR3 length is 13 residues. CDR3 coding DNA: TGTGCCAGCAGTGAATCCAGAAACTATGGCTACACCTTC. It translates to CASSESRNYGYTF.

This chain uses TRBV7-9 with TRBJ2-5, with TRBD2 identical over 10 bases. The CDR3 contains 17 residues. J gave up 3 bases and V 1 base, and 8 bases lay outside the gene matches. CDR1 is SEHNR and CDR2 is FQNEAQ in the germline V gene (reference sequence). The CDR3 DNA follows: TGTGCCAGCAGCTTAGGTTGGACTAGCGGCGGGGAAGAGACCCAGTACTTC. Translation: CASSLGWTSGGEETQYF.

The CDR3 reads CASSPTVDTEAFF. The CDR3 bases are TGTGCCAGTAGCCCCACTGTGGACACTGAAGCTTTCTTT. The chain joins TRBV19 to TRBJ1-1; D is unclear. The CDR3 totals 13 residues. Trimming stripped 6 bases from V and 3 bases from J, with 11 bases between. Germline V gives CDR1 LNHDA, CDR2 SQIVND (reference sequence).

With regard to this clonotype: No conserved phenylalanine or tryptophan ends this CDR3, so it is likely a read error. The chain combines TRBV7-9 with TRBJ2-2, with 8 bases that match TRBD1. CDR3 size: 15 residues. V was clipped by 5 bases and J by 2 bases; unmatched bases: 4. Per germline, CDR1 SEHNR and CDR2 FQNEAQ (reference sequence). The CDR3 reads CASSTGQGNTGELFL. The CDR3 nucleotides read TGTGCCAGCAGCACCGGACAGGGAAACACCGGGGAGCTGTTTCTT.

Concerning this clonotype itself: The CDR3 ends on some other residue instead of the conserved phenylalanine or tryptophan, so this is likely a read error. The CDR3 sequence: CASSLGGRDSYEQYL. CDR3 nucleotides: TGTGCCAGCAGCTTAGGCGGGCGGGACTCCTACGAGCAGTACCTC. This chain joins TRBV7-2 and TRBJ2-7, with D possibly being TRBD2 (6 bases). This CDR3 has 15 residues. Germline V gene lookup returns CDR1 SGHTA and CDR2 FQGNSA. Trimming took 1 base from V and 0 from J, leaving 10 bases between them.

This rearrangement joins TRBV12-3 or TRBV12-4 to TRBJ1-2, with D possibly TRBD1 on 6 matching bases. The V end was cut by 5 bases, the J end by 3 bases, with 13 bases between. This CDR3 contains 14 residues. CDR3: CASSEKGGDYGYTF. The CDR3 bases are TGTGCCAGCAGTGAAAAGGGGGGGGACTATGGCTACACCTTC.

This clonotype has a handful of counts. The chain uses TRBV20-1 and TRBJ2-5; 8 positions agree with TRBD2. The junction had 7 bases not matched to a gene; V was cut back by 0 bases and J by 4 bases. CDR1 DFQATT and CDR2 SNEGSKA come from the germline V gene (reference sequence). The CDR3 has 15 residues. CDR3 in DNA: TGCAGTGCTAGAGAAACGGGGGGGGACGTAGAGACCCAGTACTTC. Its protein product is CSARETGGDVETQYF.

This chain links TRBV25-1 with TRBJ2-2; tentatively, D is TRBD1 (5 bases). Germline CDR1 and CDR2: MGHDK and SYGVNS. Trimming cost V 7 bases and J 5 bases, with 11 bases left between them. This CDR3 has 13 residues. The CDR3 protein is CASNDQGTGELFF. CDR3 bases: TGTGCCAGCAACGATCAGGGAACCGGGGAGCTGTTTTTT.

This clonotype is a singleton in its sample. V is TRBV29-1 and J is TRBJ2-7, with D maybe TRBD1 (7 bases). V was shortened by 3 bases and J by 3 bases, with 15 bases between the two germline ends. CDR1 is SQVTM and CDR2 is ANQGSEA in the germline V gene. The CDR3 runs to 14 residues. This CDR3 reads CSVDRGRYGYEQYF. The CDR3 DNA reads TGCAGCGTTGACAGGGGGAGGTATGGCTACGAGCAGTACTTC.

The CDR3 DNA follows: TGTGCCAGCAGCCAAGATACAGGGATTGGCTACGAGCAGTACTTC. Amino acid sequence: CASSQDTGIGYEQYF. The rearrangement links TRBV9 to TRBJ2-7, with a weak D call TRBD1 (6 bases). The CDR3 extends over 15 amino acids. Trimming pared 4 bases from V and 3 bases from J, leaving 17 bases between. Per the germline V gene, CDR1 is SGDLS and CDR2 is YYNGEE.

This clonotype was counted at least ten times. The CDR3 sequence: CASSFPWAGSEQYF. CDR3 nucleotides: TGTGCCAGCAGCTTCCCCTGGGCGGGATCAGAGCAGTACTTC. V is TRBV7-9 and J is TRBJ2-7, with D perhaps matching TRBD2 (6 bases). Germline CDR1 is SEHNR and CDR2 is FQNEAQ (reference sequence). The CDR3 sequence is 14 residues long. Trimming removed 3 bases from V and 7 bases from J, with 16 bases in between.

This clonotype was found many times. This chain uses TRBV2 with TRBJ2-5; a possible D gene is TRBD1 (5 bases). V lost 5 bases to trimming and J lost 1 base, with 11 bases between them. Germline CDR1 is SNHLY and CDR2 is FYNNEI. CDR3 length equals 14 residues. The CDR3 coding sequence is TGTGCCAGCAGTTACTGGACATCCCAAGAGACCCAGTACTTC. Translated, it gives CASSYWTSQETQYF.

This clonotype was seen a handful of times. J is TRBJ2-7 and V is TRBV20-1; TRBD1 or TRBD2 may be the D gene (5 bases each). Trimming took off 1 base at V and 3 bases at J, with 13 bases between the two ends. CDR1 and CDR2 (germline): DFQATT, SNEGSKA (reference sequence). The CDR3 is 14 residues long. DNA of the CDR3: TGCAGTGCTAGAGCGAAGGGGACGTACTACGAGCAGTACTTC. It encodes CSARAKGTYYEQYF.

CDR3 amino acids: CATRLAGAQETQYF. The CDR3 DNA reads TGTGCCACCCGACTAGCGGGGGCCCAGGAGACCCAGTACTTC. The chain couples TRBV5-8 to TRBJ2-5; 12 nucleotides align to TRBD2. CDR3 length: 14 residues. The germline CDR1 and CDR2 sequences are SGHTS and YDEGEE. The junction had 8 bases not matched to a gene; V was cut back by 9 bases and J by 5 bases.

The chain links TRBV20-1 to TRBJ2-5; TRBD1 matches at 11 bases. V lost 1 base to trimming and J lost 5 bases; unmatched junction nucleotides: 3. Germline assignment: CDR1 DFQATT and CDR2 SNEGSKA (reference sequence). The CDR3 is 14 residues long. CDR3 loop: CSARGTGGWETQYF. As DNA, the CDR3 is TGCAGTGCTAGAGGGACAGGGGGCTGGGAGACCCAGTACTTC.

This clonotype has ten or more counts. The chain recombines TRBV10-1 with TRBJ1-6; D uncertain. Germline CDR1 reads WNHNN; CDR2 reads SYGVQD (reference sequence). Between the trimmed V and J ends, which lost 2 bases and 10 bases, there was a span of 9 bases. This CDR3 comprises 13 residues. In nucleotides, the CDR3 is TGCGCCAGCAGTGAGGGACGAAGGTCACCCCTCCACTTT. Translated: CASSEGRRSPLHF.

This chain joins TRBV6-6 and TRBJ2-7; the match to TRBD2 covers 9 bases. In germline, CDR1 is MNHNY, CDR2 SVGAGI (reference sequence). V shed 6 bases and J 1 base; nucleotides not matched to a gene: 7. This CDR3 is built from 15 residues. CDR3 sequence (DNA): TGTGCCAGCAGAGCCACTAGCGGGCAATCCTACGAGCAGTACTTC. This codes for CASRATSGQSYEQYF.

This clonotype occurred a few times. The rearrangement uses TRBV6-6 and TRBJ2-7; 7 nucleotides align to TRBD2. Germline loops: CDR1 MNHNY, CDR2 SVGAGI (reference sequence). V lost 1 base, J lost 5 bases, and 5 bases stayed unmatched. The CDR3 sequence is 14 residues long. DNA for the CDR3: TGTGCCAGCAGTTACTGGAGGGAGGGCCACGAGCAGTACTTC. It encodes CASSYWREGHEQYF.

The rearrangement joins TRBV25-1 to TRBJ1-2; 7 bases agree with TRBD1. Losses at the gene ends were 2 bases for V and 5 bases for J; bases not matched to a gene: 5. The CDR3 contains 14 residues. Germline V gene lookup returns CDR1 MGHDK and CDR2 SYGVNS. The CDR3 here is CASSEGAGGYGYTF. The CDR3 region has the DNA TGTGCCAGCAGTGAAGGAGCAGGGGGGTATGGCTACACCTTC.